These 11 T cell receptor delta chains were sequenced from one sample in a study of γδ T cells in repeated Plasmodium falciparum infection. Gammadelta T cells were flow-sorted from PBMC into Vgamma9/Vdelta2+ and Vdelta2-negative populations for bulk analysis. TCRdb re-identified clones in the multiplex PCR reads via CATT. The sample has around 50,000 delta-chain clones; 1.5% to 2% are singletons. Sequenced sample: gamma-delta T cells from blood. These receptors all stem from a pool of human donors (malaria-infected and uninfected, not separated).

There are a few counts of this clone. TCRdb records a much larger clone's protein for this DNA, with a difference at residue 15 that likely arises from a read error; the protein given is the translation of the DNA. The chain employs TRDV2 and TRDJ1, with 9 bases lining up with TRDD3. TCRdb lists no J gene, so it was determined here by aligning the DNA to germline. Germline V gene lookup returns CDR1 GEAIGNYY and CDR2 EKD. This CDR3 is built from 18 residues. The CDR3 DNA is TGTGCCTGTGACACCGTGGGCTTACTGGGGGAAGACACCGATGAACTCATCTTT. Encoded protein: CACDTVGLLGEDTDELIF.

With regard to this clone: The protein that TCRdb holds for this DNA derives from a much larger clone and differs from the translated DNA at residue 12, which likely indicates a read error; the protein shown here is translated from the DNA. In DNA form, the CDR3 reads TGTGCCTGTGAGAAACTGGGGGACGTCGTCAGGAAACTCATCTTT. Its translation is CACEKLGDVVRKLIF. This chain joins TRDV2 and TRDJ1; 9 bases agree with TRDD3. Per germline, CDR1 GEAIGNYY and CDR2 EKD. V trimming: 4 bases; J trimming: 8 bases; junction bases outside the gene matches: 13. The CDR3 length is 15 residues.

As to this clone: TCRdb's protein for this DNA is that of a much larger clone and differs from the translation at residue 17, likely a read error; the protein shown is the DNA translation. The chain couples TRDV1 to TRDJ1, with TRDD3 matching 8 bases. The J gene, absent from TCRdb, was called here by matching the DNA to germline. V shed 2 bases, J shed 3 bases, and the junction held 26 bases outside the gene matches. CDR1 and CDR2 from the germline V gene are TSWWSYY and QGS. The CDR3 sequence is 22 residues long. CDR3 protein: CALGETPFVPLLGVPYADKLIF. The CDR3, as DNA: TGTGCTCTTGGGGAAACCCCTTTCGTTCCCCTACTGGGGGTCCCGTACGCCGATAAACTCATCTTT.

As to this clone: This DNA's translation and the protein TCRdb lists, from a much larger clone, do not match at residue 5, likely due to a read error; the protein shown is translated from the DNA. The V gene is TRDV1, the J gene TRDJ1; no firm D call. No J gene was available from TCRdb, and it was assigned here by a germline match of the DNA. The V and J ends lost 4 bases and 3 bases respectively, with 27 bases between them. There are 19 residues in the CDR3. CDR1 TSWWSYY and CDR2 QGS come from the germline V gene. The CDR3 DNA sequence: TGTGCTCTTGGGGGACTAGTTGGTATTGGGCGGAAACAAGCCGATAAACTCATCTTT. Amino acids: CALGGLVGIGRKQADKLIF.

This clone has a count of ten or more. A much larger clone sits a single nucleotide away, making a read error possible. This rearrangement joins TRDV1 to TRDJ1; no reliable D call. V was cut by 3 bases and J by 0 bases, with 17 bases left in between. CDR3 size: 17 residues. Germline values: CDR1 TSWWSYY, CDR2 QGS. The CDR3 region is CALGERNPVSYTDKLIF. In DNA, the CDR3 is TGTGCTCTTGGGGAGAGGAACCCCGTCTCTTACACCGATAAACTCATCTTT.

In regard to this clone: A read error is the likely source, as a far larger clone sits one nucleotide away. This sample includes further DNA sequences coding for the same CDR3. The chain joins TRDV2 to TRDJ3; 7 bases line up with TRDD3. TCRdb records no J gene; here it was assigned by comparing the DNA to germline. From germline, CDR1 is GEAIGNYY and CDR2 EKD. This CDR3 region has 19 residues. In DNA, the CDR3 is TGTGCCTGTGACACACCTGGGGGTGTTAGCTCCTGGGACACCAGACAGATGTTTTTC. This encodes CACDTPGGVSSWDTRQMFF.

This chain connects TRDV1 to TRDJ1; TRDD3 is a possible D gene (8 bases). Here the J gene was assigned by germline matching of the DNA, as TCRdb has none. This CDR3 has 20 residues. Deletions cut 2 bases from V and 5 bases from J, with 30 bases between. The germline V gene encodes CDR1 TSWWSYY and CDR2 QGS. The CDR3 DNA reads TGTGCTCTTGGGGAAGATCCTTCCTCGCCGTGGGGGATTGAGGGGGATAAACTCATCTTT. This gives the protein CALGEDPSSPWGIEGDKLIF.

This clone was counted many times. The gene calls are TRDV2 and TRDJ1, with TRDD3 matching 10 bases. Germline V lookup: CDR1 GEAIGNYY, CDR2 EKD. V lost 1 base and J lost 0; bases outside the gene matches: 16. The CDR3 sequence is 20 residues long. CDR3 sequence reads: CACDTVPWGIGLKYTDKLIF. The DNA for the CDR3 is TGTGCCTGTGACACGGTACCCTGGGGGATAGGACTAAAGTACACCGATAAACTCATCTTT.

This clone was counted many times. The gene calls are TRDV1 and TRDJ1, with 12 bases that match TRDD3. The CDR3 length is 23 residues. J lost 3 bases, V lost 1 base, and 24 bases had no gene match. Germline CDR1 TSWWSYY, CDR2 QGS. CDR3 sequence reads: CALGERSRRGTLLGDTWADKLIF. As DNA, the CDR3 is TGTGCTCTTGGGGAACGATCCCGGCGGGGAACTTTACTGGGGGATACTTGGGCCGATAAACTCATCTTT.

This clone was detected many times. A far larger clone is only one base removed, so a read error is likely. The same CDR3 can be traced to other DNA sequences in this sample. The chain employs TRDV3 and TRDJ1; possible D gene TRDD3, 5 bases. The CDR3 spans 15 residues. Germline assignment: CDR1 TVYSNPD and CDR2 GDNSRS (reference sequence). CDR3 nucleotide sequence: TGTGCCTTTATTGCGGGGGTCTGGAGAAGCGATAAGCTCATCTTT. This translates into CAFIAGVWRSDKLIF. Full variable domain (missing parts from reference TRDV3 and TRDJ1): CDKVTQSSPDQTVASGSEVVLLCTYDTVYSNPDLFWYRIRPDYSFQFVFYGDNSRSEGADFTQGRFSVKHILTQKAFHLVISPVRTEDSATYYCAFIAGVWRSDKLIFGKGTRVTVEP.

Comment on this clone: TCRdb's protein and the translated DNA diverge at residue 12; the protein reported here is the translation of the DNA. CDR3 sequence reads: CACDPANGGYKATWDTRQMFF. CDR3 DNA sequence: TGTGCCTGTGACCCTGCGAATGGGGGATACAAGGCAACCTGGGACACCCGACAGATGTTTTTC. The chain is built from TRDV2 and TRDJ3, with 10 bases identical to TRDD3. TCRdb does not report a J gene; here it was assigned by matching the DNA to germline references. The CDR3 sequence is 21 residues long. Germline V gives CDR1 GEAIGNYY, CDR2 EKD. V lost 3 bases and J lost 2; bases outside the gene matches: 15.